These T cell receptor beta chains were read from a single sample in a study of cytomegalovirus exposure and HLA in healthy donors. Data came from immunoSEQ multiplex PCR; TCRdb stores just in-frame clones and leaves some out. Of over 85,000 clones listed, 65% to 85% are singletons. The sample was PBMCs. The receptors were sampled from a man aged 35-49 years in good health and CMV-seropositive. Both conserved end residues are part of each CDR3. Each record gives: clone size, J gene, V gene, D gene, CDR3 protein, CDR3 DNA. D genes are given only for firm matches. Rows give clone size only sometimes, using once, few, many, or a class for an expanded clone.

once | TRBJ2-3 | TRBV6-5 | TRBD1 | CASSFETGITDTQYF | TGTGCCAGCAGTTTCGAGACAGGGATCACAGATACGCAGTATTTT
. | TRBJ2-3 | TRBV27 | TRBD2 | CASCTRGGKDTQYF | TGTGCCAGTTGTACTCGGGGGGGCAAGGATACGCAGTATTTT
. | TRBJ2-5 | TRBV7-9 | . | CASGGVGGTWETQYF | TGTGCCAGCGGGGGTGTAGGGGGAACCTGGGAGACCCAGTACTTC
. | TRBJ2-7 | TRBV30 | TRBD1 | CAWNGQGYYEQYF | TGTGCCTGGAACGGACAGGGATACTACGAGCAGTACTTC
. | TRBJ2-7 | TRBV5-1 | TRBD2 | CASSGREASSYEQYF | TGCGCCAGCAGCGGGCGGGAGGCCTCCTCCTACGAGCAGTACTTC
. | TRBJ2-7 | TRBV27 | . | CASSFFRTDAYEQYF | TGTGCCAGCAGTTTCTTCCGGACTGACGCCTACGAGCAGTACTTC
once | TRBJ2-2 | TRBV5-1 | TRBD1 | CASRDQGAGELFF | TGCGCCAGCAGGGATCAGGGGGCCGGGGAGCTGTTTTTT
. | TRBJ1-1 | TRBV25-1 | TRBD1 | CASSRQGAYNTEAFF | TGTGCCAGCAGTCGACAGGGGGCATATAACACTGAAGCTTTCTTT
. | TRBJ2-3 | TRBV7-2 | TRBD2 | CASSLSGGLDTQYF | TGTGCCAGCAGCCTTAGCGGGGGGTTAGATACGCAGTATTTT
. | TRBJ2-2 | TRBV28 | TRBD1 | CASKRQGVNTGELFF | TGTGCCAGCAAAAGACAGGGGGTTAACACCGGGGAGCTGTTTTTT
. | TRBJ1-6 | TRBV4-1 | . | CASSQVQHRGLNSPLHF | TGCGCCAGCAGCCAAGTTCAACACCGGGGTCTCAATTCACCCCTCCACTTT
. | TRBJ2-7 | TRBV29-1 | TRBD1 | CSVQGQARYAEQYF | TGCAGCGTTCAAGGACAGGCTCGCTACGCCGAGCAGTACTTC
. | TRBJ2-7 | TRBV5-1 | TRBD1 | CASSSTGGYEQYF | TGCGCCAGCAGCTCGACAGGGGGCTACGAGCAGTACTTC
. | TRBJ2-2 | TRBV15 | . | CATSRDRALTRTGELFF | TGTGCCACCAGCAGAGATCGGGCCCTGACTAGGACCGGGGAGCTGTTTTTT
. | TRBJ2-7 | TRBV5-1 | . | CASSSAAEQYF | TGCGCCAGCAGCTCCGCCGCCGAGCAGTACTTC
. | TRBJ2-1 | TRBV28 | . | CASSPRASYNEQFF | TGTGCCAGCAGTCCCCGCGCTTCCTACAATGAGCAGTTCTTC
. | TRBJ1-2 | TRBV6-1 | . | CASSVRDTAYGYTF | TGTGCCAGCAGTGTACGGGACACCGCCTATGGCTACACCTTC
. | TRBJ2-1 | TRBV27 | TRBD1 | CASSLSYGTGKNEQFF | TGTGCCAGCAGTTTGTCATACGGGACAGGGAAGAATGAGCAGTTCTTC
. | TRBJ2-2 | TRBV11-1 | TRBD1 | CASSTGGANTGELFF | TGTGCCAGCAGCACAGGGGGCGCAAACACCGGGGAGCTGTTTTTT
. | TRBJ1-2 | TRBV7-9 | TRBD1 | CASSLKAGTGWHYGYTF | TGTGCCAGCAGTTTAAAAGCGGGGACAGGGTGGCACTATGGCTACACCTTC
. | TRBJ1-1 | TRBV10-2 | . | CASTPGGFTEAFF | TGCGCCAGCACTCCCGGAGGTTTTACTGAAGCTTTCTTT
. | TRBJ2-7 | TRBV5-1 | TRBD1 | CASSLSTGTVSSYEQYF | TGCGCCAGCAGCTTATCTACCGGGACAGTCAGCTCCTACGAGCAGTACTTC
. | TRBJ1-2 | TRBV5-1 | . | CASSQPGSSVYGYTF | TGCGCCAGCAGCCAGCCGGGGTCTAGCGTGTATGGCTACACCTTC
. | TRBJ2-3 | TRBV6-4 | TRBD2 | CASSPQRESTDTQYF | TGTGCCAGCAGTCCACAGCGGGAGAGCACAGATACGCAGTATTTT
. | TRBJ2-7 | TRBV18 | . | CASSLPPGGGEQYF | TGTGCCAGCTCACTGCCCCCAGGGGGAGGTGAGCAGTACTTC
. | TRBJ2-2 | TRBV27 | TRBD1 | CASSSGTGNTGELFF | TGTGCCAGCAGTTCAGGGACAGGGAACACCGGGGAGCTGTTTTTT
. | TRBJ2-7 | TRBV11-1 | . | CASSSGGIGSYEQYF | TGTGCCAGCAGCTCGGGCGGGATAGGCTCCTACGAGCAGTACTTC
. | TRBJ2-7 | TRBV28 | TRBD1 | CASRSGGEGYEQYF | TGTGCCAGCAGATCAGGGGGCGAAGGCTACGAGCAGTACTTC
. | TRBJ2-7 | TRBV7-9 | . | CASSLEGQAAYEQYF | TGTGCCAGCAGCTTAGAGGGGCAGGCGGCCTACGAGCAGTACTTC
. | TRBJ1-5 | TRBV6-6 | TRBD1 | CASFETDRGGNQPQHF | TGTGCCAGCTTCGAAACCGACAGGGGCGGCAATCAGCCCCAGCATTTT
few | TRBJ1-5 | TRBV10-3 | . | CAISEQGSNSNQPQHF | TGTGCCATCAGTGAGCAGGGGTCCAATAGCAATCAGCCCCAGCATTTT
few | TRBJ2-1 | TRBV7-9 | TRBD2 | CSSSVALAGGRDEQFF | TGTTCCAGCAGCGTAGCCCTAGCGGGAGGGCGAGATGAGCAGTTCTTC
. | TRBJ2-2 | TRBV9 | . | CASSGASGHRSAGELFF | TGTGCCAGCAGCGGTGCTTCCGGCCATAGGAGTGCCGGGGAGCTGTTTTTT
. | TRBJ1-2 | TRBV18 | . | CASSPRGDYGYTF | TGTGCCAGCTCACCACGGGGGGACTATGGCTACACCTTC
once | TRBJ1-3 | TRBV5-6 | . | CASSLGPIGGNTIYF | TGTGCCAGCAGCTTGGGACCTATCGGGGGAAACACCATATATTTT
. | TRBJ2-1 | TRBV29-1 | TRBD1 | CSVEPPTGELNEQFF | TGCAGCGTTGAACCCCCAACAGGGGAGTTGAATGAGCAGTTCTTC
. | TRBJ2-1 | TRBV19 | . | CASTGRGYEQFF | TGTGCCAGTACCGGCAGGGGCTATGAGCAGTTCTTC
. | TRBJ1-3 | TRBV28 | TRBD1 | CASSRQGYVSGNTIYF | TGTGCCAGCAGTCGACAGGGGTACGTTTCTGGAAACACCATATATTTT
once | TRBJ1-5 | TRBV6-1 | . | CASIPDMSNQPQHF | TGTGCCAGCATTCCAGACATGAGCAATCAGCCCCAGCATTTT
. | TRBJ2-6 | TRBV29-1 | . | CSVATGANVLTF | TGCAGCGTTGCAACTGGGGCCAACGTCCTGACTTTC
. | TRBJ2-1 | TRBV10-2 | TRBD2 | CASSDPGLAGGYNEQFF | TGCGCCAGCAGTGACCCAGGACTAGCGGGGGGATACAATGAGCAGTTCTTC
. | TRBJ1-5 | TRBV27 | . | CASSSPGGPQHF | TGTGCCAGCAGCAGCCCCGGAGGCCCCCAGCATTTT
. | TRBJ2-3 | TRBV27 | TRBD1 | CASSPFDRGKDTQYF | TGTGCCAGCAGTCCCTTCGACAGGGGTAAGGATACGCAGTATTTT
. | TRBJ2-1 | TRBV20-1 | . | CSALVNEQFF | TGCAGTGCCCTCGTGAATGAGCAGTTCTTC
. | TRBJ1-5 | TRBV6-6 | TRBD1 | CASSRTGGGQPQHF | TGTGCCAGCAGTAGGACAGGGGGCGGTCAGCCCCAGCATTTT
. | TRBJ1-2 | TRBV5-1 | TRBD1 | CASSLGQGANYGYTF | TGCGCCAGCAGCTTGGGACAGGGAGCTAACTATGGCTACACCTTC
. | TRBJ1-2 | TRBV25-1 | TRBD1 | CASSESGTVPQYGYTF | TGTGCCAGCAGTGAATCGGGGACAGTCCCCCAATATGGCTACACCTTC
. | TRBJ1-2 | TRBV30 | TRBD1 | CAWPQGRGYTF | TGTGCCTGGCCACAGGGGCGGGGCTACACCTTC
once | TRBJ1-1 | TRBV29-1 | . | CSVLFIRGYTEAFF | TGCAGCGTCCTGTTCATCCGGGGTTACACTGAAGCTTTCTTT